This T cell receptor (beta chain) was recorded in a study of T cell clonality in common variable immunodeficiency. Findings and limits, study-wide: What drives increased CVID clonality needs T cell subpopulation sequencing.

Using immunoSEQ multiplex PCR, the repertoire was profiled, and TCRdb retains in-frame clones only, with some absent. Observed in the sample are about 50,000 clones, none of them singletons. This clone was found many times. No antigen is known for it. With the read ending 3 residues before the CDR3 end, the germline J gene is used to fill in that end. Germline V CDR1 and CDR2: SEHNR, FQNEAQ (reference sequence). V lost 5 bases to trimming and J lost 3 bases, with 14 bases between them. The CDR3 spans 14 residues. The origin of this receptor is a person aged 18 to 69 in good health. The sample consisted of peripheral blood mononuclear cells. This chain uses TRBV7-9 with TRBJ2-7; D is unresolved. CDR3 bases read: TGTGCCAGCAGCCAGATTCCAGGTTACTACGAG. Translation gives CASSQIPGYYE. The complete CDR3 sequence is CASSQIPGYYEQYF.